Listed below are T cell receptor beta chains from one sample, sequenced in a study of cytomegalovirus exposure and HLA in healthy donors. Libraries were prepared by immunoSEQ multiplex PCR; TCRdb keeps only in-frame clonotypes and omits some of them. The repertoire holds some 180,000 clones, with roughly 12% as singletons. The sample comprised PBMCs. The origin of the receptors is a man aged 50-59 years in good health and CMV-seropositive. Each CDR3 is given with its conserved first and last residue. A D gene is named only where the DNA matches it firmly. Size is stated for part of the rows, as once, few or many counts, or as a class when the clone is expanded.

J gene: TRBJ2-7; V gene: TRBV2; D gene: .; clone size: few; CDR3 protein: CASSAPASLEQYF; CDR3 DNA: TGTGCCAGCAGTGCGCCTGCGTCGTTGGAGCAGTACTTC
J gene: TRBJ2-7; V gene: TRBV5-1; D gene: TRBD1; clone size: few; CDR3 protein: CASSLLGTGLYEQYF; CDR3 DNA: TGCGCCAGCAGCTTGTTAGGGACAGGGTTGTACGAGCAGTACTTC
J gene: TRBJ2-6; V gene: TRBV5-4; D gene: .; clone size: .; CDR3 protein: CASSPLPSGANVPTF; CDR3 DNA: TGTGCCAGCAGCCCTCTGCCCTCTGGGGCCAACGTCCCGACTTTC
J gene: TRBJ2-5; V gene: TRBV11-3; D gene: .; clone size: .; CDR3 protein: CASSLAGGEETQYF; CDR3 DNA: TGTGCCAGCAGCTTAGCCGGCGGGGAAGAGACCCAGTACTTC
J gene: TRBJ1-1; V gene: TRBV29-1; D gene: .; clone size: few; CDR3 protein: CSVVDRARGTEAFF; CDR3 DNA: TGCAGCGTTGTGGACAGAGCCCGTGGCACTGAAGCTTTCTTT
J gene: TRBJ1-5; V gene: TRBV4-3; D gene: .; clone size: few; CDR3 protein: CASSQDFEQPQHF; CDR3 DNA: TGCGCCAGCAGCCAAGATTTTGAGCAGCCCCAGCATTTT
J gene: TRBJ1-2; V gene: TRBV5-1; D gene: TRBD1; clone size: few; CDR3 protein: CASSAGGQGAYGYTF; CDR3 DNA: TGCGCCAGCAGCGCGGGGGGACAGGGGGCCTATGGCTACACCTTC
J gene: TRBJ2-3; V gene: TRBV7-2; D gene: .; clone size: .; CDR3 protein: CASSLTLATDTQYF; CDR3 DNA: TGTGCCAGCAGCTTAACCCTAGCAACAGATACGCAGTATTTT
J gene: TRBJ2-5; V gene: TRBV2; D gene: TRBD1; clone size: .; CDR3 protein: CASSWDSPQETQYF; CDR3 DNA: TGTGCCAGCAGTTGGGACAGCCCGCAAGAGACCCAGTACTTC
J gene: TRBJ1-2; V gene: TRBV29-1; D gene: TRBD1; clone size: few; CDR3 protein: CSVENRDSVYGYTF; CDR3 DNA: TGCAGCGTTGAAAACCGGGACAGTGTCTATGGCTACACCTTC
J gene: TRBJ1-6; V gene: TRBV7-9; D gene: TRBD1; clone size: .; CDR3 protein: CASSPTPGQVGSPLHF; CDR3 DNA: TGTGCCAGCAGCCCGACACCGGGACAGGTCGGTTCACCCCTCCACTTT
J gene: TRBJ2-1; V gene: TRBV4-3; D gene: .; clone size: .; CDR3 protein: CASSQATANNEQFF; CDR3 DNA: TGCGCCAGCAGCCAAGCTACAGCCAACAATGAGCAGTTCTTC
J gene: TRBJ1-5; V gene: TRBV18; D gene: .; clone size: few; CDR3 protein: CASSPADLNQPQHF; CDR3 DNA: TGTGCCAGCTCCCCGGCGGACTTAAATCAGCCCCAGCATTTT
J gene: TRBJ2-3; V gene: TRBV19; D gene: TRBD1; clone size: .; CDR3 protein: CASRTTGWNTDTQYF; CDR3 DNA: TGTGCCAGTAGGACGACAGGGTGGAACACAGATACGCAGTATTTT
J gene: TRBJ1-5; V gene: TRBV10-3; D gene: .; clone size: .; CDR3 protein: CAIRGPNQPQHF; CDR3 DNA: TGTGCCATCCGTGGGCCCAATCAGCCCCAGCATTTT
J gene: TRBJ1-2; V gene: TRBV7-9; D gene: TRBD1; clone size: .; CDR3 protein: CASGTEYGYTF; CDR3 DNA: TGTGCCAGCGGGACAGAATATGGCTACACCTTC
J gene: TRBJ1-1; V gene: TRBV5-6; D gene: .; clone size: few; CDR3 protein: CASSLEPNTEAFF; CDR3 DNA: TGTGCCAGCAGCTTGGAGCCTAACACTGAAGCTTTCTTT
J gene: TRBJ1-2; V gene: TRBV6-1; D gene: TRBD1; clone size: few; CDR3 protein: CASRDPGQGNYGYTF; CDR3 DNA: TGTGCCAGCAGGGATCCGGGACAGGGGAACTATGGCTACACCTTC
J gene: TRBJ2-1; V gene: TRBV6-1; D gene: .; clone size: .; CDR3 protein: CASTPRVTSYNEQFF; CDR3 DNA: TGTGCCAGCACCCCCCGGGTTACATCCTACAATGAGCAGTTCTTC
J gene: TRBJ2-2; V gene: TRBV13; D gene: .; clone size: .; CDR3 protein: CASSLVRGWTGELFF; CDR3 DNA: TGTGCCAGCAGCTTAGTACGGGGTTGGACCGGGGAGCTGTTTTTT
J gene: TRBJ1-3; V gene: TRBV4-3; D gene: .; clone size: few; CDR3 protein: CASSQDAGSGNTIYF; CDR3 DNA: TGCGCCAGCAGCCAAGATGCCGGCTCTGGAAACACCATATATTTT
J gene: TRBJ1-4; V gene: TRBV6-5; D gene: .; clone size: .; CDR3 protein: CASSPLGKGEKLFF; CDR3 DNA: TGTGCCAGCAGTCCCCTGGGAAAGGGGGAAAAACTGTTTTTT
J gene: TRBJ2-5; V gene: TRBV5-1; D gene: TRBD2; clone size: .; CDR3 protein: CASSLGSLAGGFQETQYF; CDR3 DNA: TGCGCCAGCAGCTTGGGGTCCCTAGCGGGGGGTTTCCAAGAGACCCAGTACTTC
J gene: TRBJ1-1; V gene: TRBV29-1; D gene: TRBD1; clone size: few; CDR3 protein: CSVRQGSGTEAFF; CDR3 DNA: TGCAGCGTAAGACAGGGATCCGGCACTGAAGCTTTCTTT
J gene: TRBJ2-5; V gene: TRBV7-9; D gene: .; clone size: few; CDR3 protein: CASSLASRQETQYF; CDR3 DNA: TGTGCCAGCAGCTTAGCATCCCGCCAAGAGACCCAGTACTTC
J gene: TRBJ1-2; V gene: TRBV6-6; D gene: .; clone size: .; CDR3 protein: CASNGGDYGYTF; CDR3 DNA: TGTGCCAGCAATGGGGGGGACTATGGCTACACCTTC
J gene: TRBJ2-7; V gene: TRBV5-1; D gene: .; clone size: .; CDR3 protein: CASSLVWDTSSYEQYF; CDR3 DNA: TGCGCCAGCAGCTTGGTCTGGGACACAAGCTCCTACGAGCAGTACTTC
J gene: TRBJ2-7; V gene: TRBV10-3; D gene: .; clone size: few; CDR3 protein: CAISGGGYEQYF; CDR3 DNA: TGTGCCATCAGTGGGGGAGGCTACGAGCAGTACTTC
J gene: TRBJ1-6; V gene: TRBV19; D gene: .; clone size: .; CDR3 protein: CASSIEGHQKSRYSPLHF; CDR3 DNA: TGTGCCAGTAGTATAGAGGGACACCAGAAGAGTAGGTATTCACCCCTCCACTTT
J gene: TRBJ1-6; V gene: TRBV9; D gene: .; clone size: .; CDR3 protein: CASSDRDVRNSPLHF; CDR3 DNA: TGTGCCAGCAGCGACAGGGACGTGAGGAATTCACCCCTCCACTTT
J gene: TRBJ2-7; V gene: TRBV7-2; D gene: .; clone size: .; CDR3 protein: CASRYQGSSYEQYF; CDR3 DNA: TGTGCCAGCAGATATCAGGGGAGCTCCTACGAGCAGTACTTC
J gene: TRBJ2-5; V gene: TRBV4-2; D gene: TRBD2; clone size: .; CDR3 protein: CASSPGLAGDQETQYF; CDR3 DNA: TGTGCCAGCAGCCCGGGACTAGCGGGGGACCAAGAGACCCAGTACTTC
J gene: TRBJ2-5; V gene: TRBV10-2; D gene: TRBD2; clone size: .; CDR3 protein: CASVPPGGTETQYF; CDR3 DNA: TGCGCCAGCGTACCCCCGGGGGGAACTGAGACCCAGTACTTC
J gene: TRBJ1-2; V gene: TRBV7-2; D gene: .; clone size: few; CDR3 protein: CASSPPGIIYGYTF; CDR3 DNA: TGTGCCAGCAGCCCCCCAGGGATAATCTACGGCTACACCTTC
J gene: TRBJ2-1; V gene: TRBV7-2; D gene: .; clone size: .; CDR3 protein: CASSYRGPYNEQFF; CDR3 DNA: TGTGCCAGCAGCTATCGCGGGCCCTACAATGAGCAGTTCTTC
J gene: TRBJ2-3; V gene: TRBV19; D gene: .; clone size: few; CDR3 protein: CASSIDPGGLSDTQYF; CDR3 DNA: TGTGCCAGTAGTATAGATCCTGGGGGCCTGTCAGATACGCAGTATTTT
J gene: TRBJ1-4; V gene: TRBV7-2; D gene: TRBD1; clone size: .; CDR3 protein: CASSSRTGVGSEKLFF; CDR3 DNA: TGTGCCAGCAGCTCGAGGACAGGGGTTGGGAGTGAAAAACTGTTTTTT
J gene: TRBJ2-6; V gene: TRBV7-2; D gene: .; clone size: few; CDR3 protein: CASSPGGGANVLTF; CDR3 DNA: TGTGCCAGCAGCCCTGGAGGTGGGGCCAACGTCCTGACTTTC
J gene: TRBJ2-1; V gene: TRBV2; D gene: TRBD2; clone size: .; CDR3 protein: CAMSILLAGSSYNEQFF; CDR3 DNA: TGTGCCATGTCCATACTCCTAGCGGGGAGCTCCTACAATGAGCAGTTCTTC
J gene: TRBJ1-2; V gene: TRBV6-1; D gene: .; clone size: .; CDR3 protein: CASSETGYGYTF; CDR3 DNA: TGTGCCAGCAGTGAGACGGGCTATGGCTACACCTTC
J gene: TRBJ1-2; V gene: TRBV30; D gene: .; clone size: few; CDR3 protein: CAWRFGQGYGYTF; CDR3 DNA: TGTGCCTGGAGGTTCGGGCAGGGCTATGGCTACACCTTC
J gene: TRBJ2-1; V gene: TRBV19; D gene: TRBD2; clone size: .; CDR3 protein: CASSRLAGVYNEQFF; CDR3 DNA: TGTGCCAGTAGTAGACTAGCGGGGGTTTACAATGAGCAGTTCTTC
J gene: TRBJ2-5; V gene: TRBV28; D gene: TRBD2; clone size: .; CDR3 protein: CASSSLTSGAETQYF; CDR3 DNA: TGTGCCAGCAGTTCCTTGACTAGCGGGGCCGAGACCCAGTACTTC
J gene: TRBJ1-3; V gene: TRBV12-5; D gene: .; clone size: few; CDR3 protein: CASGFLGAGNTIYF; CDR3 DNA: TGTGCTAGTGGTTTTTTAGGGGCTGGAAACACCATATATTTT
J gene: TRBJ1-2; V gene: TRBV6-4; D gene: TRBD1; clone size: few; CDR3 protein: CASGISGDRGGYTF; CDR3 DNA: TGTGCCAGCGGGATAAGTGGGGACAGGGGTGGCTACACCTTC